What follows are 22 T cell receptor beta chains derived from one specimen sequenced in a study of T-cell reconstitution after alpha-beta-depleted transplantation in children (dated by TCRdb to 2016 to 2017). The treatment or condition label corresponds to: allogeneic hematopoietic cell transplantation with graft depleted of TCRalphabeta T cells and CD19 B cells. The library was produced with PCR. Sequencing used an Illumina HiSeq 2500. Molecular barcoding was employed in the preparation of TCR libraries, with unique molecular identifiers being used to normalize TCRbeta repertoire quantification. TCRdb reprocessing: public reads trimmed at Q25 with fastp, clones called with MiXCR, in-frame beta chains kept. Rows with a matching CDR3 protein are joined into one entry that keeps the most common DNA and genes. The sample yields 150,000 to 250,000 distinct CDR3 sequences; roughly 6.3% were counted once. The ten biggest clones cover under 5% of the sample.

The sequencing here drew on PBMCs, taken before TCRalphabeta/CD19-depleted stem cell transplant. These TCRs come from a girl in the first two years of life with combined immunodeficiency, due to receive a stem cell transplant.

On this clonotype: A read error may account for a junction end that differs from germline. The chain links TRBV20-1 to TRBJ2-7, with 15 positions matching TRBD2. Germline CDR1 is DFQATT and CDR2 is SNEGSKA (reference sequence). There are 18 residues in the CDR3. The CDR3, as DNA: TGCTGTGCTAGAGAGATCGGGACTAGCGGGGGGTTCTCCTACGAGCAGTACTTC. Protein product: CCAREIGTSGGFSYEQYF.

This clonotype has a count of ten or more. This chain connects TRBV27 to TRBJ2-6; tentative D call: TRBD2 (5 bases). Per the germline V gene, CDR1 is MNHEY and CDR2 is SMNVEV (reference sequence). The germline V and J ends were trimmed by 4 bases and 2 bases, with 6 bases remaining between them. The CDR3 covers 14 residues. In DNA form, the CDR3 reads TGTGCCAGCAGTTGGGAGACTGGGGCCAACGTCCTGACTTTC. Translating it yields CASSWETGANVLTF.

This clonotype was detected ten times or more. The conserved phenylalanine or tryptophan normally closing the CDR3 is absent here, so this likely arose from a read error. No DNA is shown, since the ends of the CDR3 on it are uncertain; the CDR3 is the one TCRdb lists. The chain joins TRBV2 to TRBJ1-2. The CDR3 totals 9 residues, both ends included. Germline assignment: CDR1 SNHLY and CDR2 FYNNEI. CDR3 sequence reads: CASNSDALD.

The gene calls are TRBV20-1 and TRBJ1-1; D unresolved. Germline loops: CDR1 DFQATT, CDR2 SNEGSKA (reference sequence). CDR3 length: 13 residues. Trimming removed 3 bases at V and 2 bases at J, with 10 bases between. The CDR3 bases are TGCAGTGCTAGGGCACCGGCCAACACTGAAGCTTTCTTT. Translating gives CSARAPANTEAFF.

V usage is TRBV13 and J usage is TRBJ1-1, with 7 bases aligning to TRBD1. Germline V CDR1 and CDR2: PRHDT, FYEKMQ (reference sequence). This CDR3 comprises 14 residues. The V segment lost 5 bases and the J segment 0 bases; nucleotides outside the gene matches: 3. DNA of the CDR3: TGTGCCAGCAGCCCCGACAGGGTGAACACTGAAGCTTTCTTT. The encoded protein is CASSPDRVNTEAFF.

The chain is built from TRBV12-3 or TRBV12-4 and TRBJ2-5; D remains unclear. The V and J ends lost 8 bases and 0 bases respectively, with 10 bases between them. The CDR3 has 13 amino acids. CDR3 amino acids: CASPHGYQETQYF. The DNA for the CDR3 is TGTGCCAGCCCCCACGGATACCAAGAGACCCAGTACTTC.

In its sample, this clonotype was seen a few times. V gene TRBV5-5 combines with J gene TRBJ2-5; maybe TRBD2 (6 bases). The germline CDR1 and CDR2 sequences are SGHKS and YYEKEE (reference sequence). This CDR3 contains 15 residues. V was shortened by 3 bases and J by 2 bases, with 14 bases between the two germline ends. The CDR3 here is CASSSYLALQETQYF. The CDR3 nucleotides read TGTGCCAGCAGCTCCTATCTAGCGTTACAAGAGACCCAGTACTTC.

This clonotype was found many times. The chain uses TRBV28 and TRBJ1-1; the D is unclear. The CDR3 loop spans 17 amino acids. Trimming took off 11 bases at V and 2 bases at J, with 27 bases between the two ends. The germline CDR1 and CDR2 sequences are MDHEN and SYDVKM. CDR3 sequence: CAHRRISPAQINTEAFF. CDR3 coding DNA: TGTGCCCACAGACGGATCTCCCCAGCACAGATAAACACTGAAGCTTTCTTT.

This clonotype was seen repeatedly, ten times or more. The chain joins TRBV20-1 to TRBJ1-4, with D unclear. Germline CDR1 reads DFQATT; CDR2 reads SNEGSKA (reference sequence). Trimming stripped 5 bases from V and 8 bases from J, with 18 bases between. CDR3 size: 14 residues. CDR3 bases: TGCAGTGCTGTACCCCTGGCAGGCTACGAAAAACTGTTTTTT. This translates into CSAVPLAGYEKLFF.

This clonotype was picked up many times. This chain uses TRBV24-1 with TRBJ2-2; D unclear. Trimming removed 1 base from V and 3 bases from J, with 11 bases in between. Germline lookup yields CDR1 KGHDR and CDR2 SFDVKD. The CDR3 sequence is 16 residues long. The CDR3 here is CATSDLDTAYTGELFF. As DNA, the CDR3 is TGTGCCACCAGTGATTTAGACACCGCTTACACCGGGGAGCTGTTTTTT.

This clonotype was observed many times. The rearrangement links TRBV5-8 to TRBJ1-2; D is uncertain. V dropped 3 bases and J dropped 5 bases, with 14 bases sitting between them. This CDR3 has 14 amino acids. Per the germline V gene, CDR1 is SGHTS and CDR2 is YDEGEE. This CDR3 is CASSSRVPLYGYTF. Here the CDR3 DNA reads TGTGCCAGCAGCTCCCGGGTTCCATTATATGGCTACACCTTC.

This clonotype was detected ten times or more. CDR3 amino acids: CASSDVRRRPQETQYF. The CDR3 DNA is TGTGCCAGCAGTGACGTTCGACGAAGGCCGCAAGAGACCCAGTACTTC. This chain links TRBV6-4 with TRBJ2-5; D gene unclear. This CDR3 is built from 16 residues. The V and J ends lost 2 bases and 2 bases respectively, with 15 bases between them. CDR1 is MRHNA, CDR2 SNTAGT, per germline.

This clonotype came up many times. The chain links TRBV20-1 to TRBJ2-1; D ambiguous. Per the germline V gene, CDR1 is DFQATT and CDR2 is SNEGSKA (reference sequence). The CDR3 contains 9 residues. V was pared by 0 bases and J by 12 bases, with 3 bases between. The CDR3 loop is CSARDWQFF. The CDR3 nucleotides are TGCAGTGCTAGAGATTGGCAGTTCTTC.

The table lists this clonotype with many counts. The rearrangement uses TRBV28 and TRBJ2-6; D unclear. Trimming left V 6 bases short and J 2 bases short, with 8 bases between. Germline CDR1 reads MDHEN; CDR2 reads SYDVKM. This CDR3 is 14 amino acids long. The CDR3, as DNA: TGTGCCAGCAGCTCGTCCGCTGGGGCCAACGTCCTGACTTTC. It is translated as CASSSSAGANVLTF. Supplemented by reference TRBV28 and TRBJ2-6, the full variable domain reads DVKVTQSSRYLVKRTGEKVFLECVQDMDHENMFWYRQDPGLGLRLIYFSYDVKMKEKGDIPEGYSVSREKKERFSLILESASTNQTSMYLCASSSSAGANVLTFGAGSRLTVL.

The chain joins TRBV20-1 to TRBJ2-7; possible D gene TRBD1, 5 bases. This CDR3 has 13 amino acids. V lost 5 bases, J lost 3 bases, and 14 bases lay in between. Germline CDR1 and CDR2: DFQATT and SNEGSKA (reference sequence). CDR3 DNA: TGCAGTGCTGACGGCGACAGAGGCTACGAGCAGTACTTC. This translates into CSADGDRGYEQYF.

This clonotype was recorded at least ten times. The gene calls are TRBV12-3 or TRBV12-4 and TRBJ2-5; the match to TRBD1 covers 8 bases. Losses at the gene ends were 6 bases for V and 5 bases for J; bases not matched to a gene: 8. This CDR3 region has 14 residues. As DNA, the CDR3 is TGTGCCAGCAGCAAGACAGGGGATTACGAGACCCAGTACTTC. It is translated as CASSKTGDYETQYF.

This clonotype was observed many times. The rearrangement uses TRBV7-6 and TRBJ2-3; D ambiguous. Trimming removed 8 bases from V and 0 bases from J, with 3 bases in between. The CDR3 covers 11 residues. The V gene's germline CDR1 is SGHVS and CDR2 FNYEAQ. CDR3 coding DNA: TGTGCCAGCGGAAGCACAGATACGCAGTATTTT. Protein product: CASGSTDTQYF.

Ten or more counts support this clonotype. V usage is TRBV29-1 and J usage is TRBJ2-7; D perhaps matches TRBD2 (6 bases). Trimming took 3 bases from V and 0 from J, leaving 15 bases between them. Germline assignment: CDR1 SQVTM and CDR2 ANQGSEA. This CDR3 region has 15 residues. Here the CDR3 DNA reads TGCAGCGTTGACAAGGGAATCGGGGGCTCCTACGAGCAGTACTTC. It translates to CSVDKGIGGSYEQYF.

A few counts support this clonotype. J is TRBJ2-3 and V is TRBV28, with TRBD2 matching 11 bases. The length of the CDR3 is 15 residues. V shed 8 bases and J 2 bases; nucleotides not matched to a gene: 6. Germline V CDR1 and CDR2: MDHEN, SYDVKM. The CDR3 DNA sequence: TGTGCCAGCGGCCGACTAGCGGGGACCACAGATACGCAGTATTTT. It translates to CASGRLAGTTDTQYF. Full variable domain (rest looked up from reference TRBV28 and TRBJ2-3): DVKVTQSSRYLVKRTGEKVFLECVQDMDHENMFWYRQDPGLGLRLIYFSYDVKMKEKGDIPEGYSVSREKKERFSLILESASTNQTSMYLCASGRLAGTTDTQYFGPGTRLTVL.

This clonotype showed up many times. The chain employs TRBV12-3 or TRBV12-4 and TRBJ1-3; TRBD1 aligns across 9 bases. The CDR3 is 14 amino acids. The V gene end was trimmed by 5 bases and the J gene end by 4 bases; junction bases not matched to a gene: 3. As DNA, the CDR3 is TGTGCCAGCAGTCGCGGACAGGGGGGAAACACCATATATTTT. This gives the protein CASSRGQGGNTIYF.

The sample holds many counts of this clonotype. The chain couples TRBV4-3 to TRBJ2-4, with D possibly TRBD1 on 6 matching bases. This CDR3 spans 17 amino acids. Germline V CDR1 and CDR2: LGHNA, YSLEER. V was clipped by 2 bases and J by 0 bases, with 14 bases between them. This chain's CDR3 is CASSQKQGSIAKNIQYF. In DNA, the CDR3 is TGCGCCAGCAGCCAAAAACAGGGTTCTATAGCCAAAAACATTCAGTACTTC.

In its sample, this clonotype was seen many times. The rearrangement uses TRBV15 and TRBJ2-3; D is possibly TRBD2 (6 bases). V was trimmed by 0 bases and J by 2 bases, leaving 18 bases between them. Germline V gives CDR1 LNHNV, CDR2 YYDKDF (reference sequence). CDR3 length equals 18 residues. CDR3 nucleotide sequence: TGTGCCACCAGCAGAGACCCCGGGACTCCTACTAACACAGATACGCAGTATTTT. Translating gives CATSRDPGTPTNTDTQYF.